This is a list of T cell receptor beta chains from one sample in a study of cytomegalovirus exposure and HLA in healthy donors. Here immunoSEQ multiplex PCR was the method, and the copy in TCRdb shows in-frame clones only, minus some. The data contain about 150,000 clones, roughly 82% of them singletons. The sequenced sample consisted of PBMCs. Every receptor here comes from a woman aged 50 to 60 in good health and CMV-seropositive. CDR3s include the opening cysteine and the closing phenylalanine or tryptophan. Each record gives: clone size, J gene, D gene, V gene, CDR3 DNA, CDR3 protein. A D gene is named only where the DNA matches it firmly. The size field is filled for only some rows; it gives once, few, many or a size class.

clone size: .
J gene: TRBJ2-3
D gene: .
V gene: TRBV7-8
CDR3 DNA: TGTGCCAGCAGCTCTGGTATGCGAAGAGGCGCAGATACGCAGTATTTT
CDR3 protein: CASSSGMRRGADTQYF

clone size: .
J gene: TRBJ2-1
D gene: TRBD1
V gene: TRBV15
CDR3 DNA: TGTGCCACCAGCGCAGGGGGCGCAGGTTACAATGAGCAGTTCTTC
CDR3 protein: CATSAGGAGYNEQFF

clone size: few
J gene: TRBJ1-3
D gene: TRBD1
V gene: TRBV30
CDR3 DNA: TGTGCCTGGAGTGTGACAGGGGGCAACACCATATATTTT
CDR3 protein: CAWSVTGGNTIYF

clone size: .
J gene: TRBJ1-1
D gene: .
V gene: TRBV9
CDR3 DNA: TGTGCCAGCAGCGTAGCGGTGAACACTGAAGCTTTCTTT
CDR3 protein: CASSVAVNTEAFF

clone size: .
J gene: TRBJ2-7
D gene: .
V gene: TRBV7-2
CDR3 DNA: TGTGCCAGCAGCGACCAGGCTGGATACGAGCAGTACTTC
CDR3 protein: CASSDQAGYEQYF

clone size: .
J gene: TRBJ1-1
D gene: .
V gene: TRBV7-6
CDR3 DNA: TGTGCCAGCAGCCGCGACCAGGGCATCGCTGAAGCTTTCTTT
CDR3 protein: CASSRDQGIAEAFF

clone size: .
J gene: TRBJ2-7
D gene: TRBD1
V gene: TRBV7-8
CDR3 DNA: TGTGCCAGCAGCTCACGTACCGGGACAGGGAACGAGCAGTACTTC
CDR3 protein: CASSSRTGTGNEQYF

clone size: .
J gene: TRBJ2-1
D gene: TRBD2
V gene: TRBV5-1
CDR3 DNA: TGCGCCAGCAATAGCGGGGGGAGCTCCTACAATGAGCAGTTCTTC
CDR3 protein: CASNSGGSSYNEQFF

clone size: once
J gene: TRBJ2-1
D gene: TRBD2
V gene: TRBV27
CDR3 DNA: TGTGCCAGCGTGGAACTAGCGGGGGGATATGAGCAGTTCTTC
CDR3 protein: CASVELAGGYEQFF

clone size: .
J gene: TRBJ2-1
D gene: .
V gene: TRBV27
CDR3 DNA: TGTGCCAGCAGTTGGGGAGTTAACAATGAGCAGTTCTTC
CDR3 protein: CASSWGVNNEQFF

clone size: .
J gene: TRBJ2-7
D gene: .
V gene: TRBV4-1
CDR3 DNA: TGCGCCAGCAGCCCGATACCTAGGGGGAAAAGCTACGAGCAGTACTTC
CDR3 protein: CASSPIPRGKSYEQYF

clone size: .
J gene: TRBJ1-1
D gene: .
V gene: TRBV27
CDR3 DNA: TGTGCCAGCAGCTCAGTTCCGCAGACAGAAGCTTTCTTT
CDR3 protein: CASSSVPQTEAFF

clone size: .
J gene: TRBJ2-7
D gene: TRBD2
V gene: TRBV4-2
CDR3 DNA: TGTGCCAGCAGCCAAGATTACGGGGGGGGTGACTACGAGCAGTACTTC
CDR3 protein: CASSQDYGGGDYEQYF

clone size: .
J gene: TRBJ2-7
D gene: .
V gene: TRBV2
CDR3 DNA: TGTGCCAGCAGTTTACAGGGTTCGGTCTACGAGCAGTACTTC
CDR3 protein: CASSLQGSVYEQYF

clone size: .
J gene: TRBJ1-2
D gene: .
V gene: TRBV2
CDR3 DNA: TGTGCCAGCAGAGAACGACTAGGCGGGCCCTATGGCTACACCTTC
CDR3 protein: CASRERLGGPYGYTF

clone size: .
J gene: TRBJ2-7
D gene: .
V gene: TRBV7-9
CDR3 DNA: TGTTCCAGCAGCTTTTCCAACGAGCAGTACTTC
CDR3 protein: CSSSFSNEQYF

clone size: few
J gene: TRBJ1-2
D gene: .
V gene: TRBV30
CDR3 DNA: TGTGCCTGGAGCGATACAGGGCCAAGAGGCTACACCTTC
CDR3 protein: CAWSDTGPRGYTF

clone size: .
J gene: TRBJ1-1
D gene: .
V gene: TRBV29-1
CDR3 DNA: TGCAGCGTTGAACAAGGGGCGGATGAAGCTTTCTTT
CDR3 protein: CSVEQGADEAFF

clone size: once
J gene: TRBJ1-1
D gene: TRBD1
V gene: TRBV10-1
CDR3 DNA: TGCGCCAGCAGTGAGCAGGGACAGGCGAGCACTGAAGCTTTCTTT
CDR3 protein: CASSEQGQASTEAFF

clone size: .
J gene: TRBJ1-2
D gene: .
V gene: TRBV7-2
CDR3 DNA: TGTGCCAGCAGCTTGGACGGGAGTGGCTATGGCTACACCTTC
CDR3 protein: CASSLDGSGYGYTF

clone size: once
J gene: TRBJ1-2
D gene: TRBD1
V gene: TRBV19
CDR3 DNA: TGTGCCAGTACCACCCCAGGACAGGCCTATGGCTACACCTTC
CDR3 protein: CASTTPGQAYGYTF

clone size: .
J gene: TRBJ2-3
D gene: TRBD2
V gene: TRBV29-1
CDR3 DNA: TGCAGCGTGACTAGCGGGGGGCCGGACCCTTACACAGATACGCAGTATTTT
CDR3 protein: CSVTSGGPDPYTDTQYF

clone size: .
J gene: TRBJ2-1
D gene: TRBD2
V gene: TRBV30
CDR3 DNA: TGTGCCTGGATGACTAGCGGGGGGTACAATGAGCAGTTCTTC
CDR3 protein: CAWMTSGGYNEQFF

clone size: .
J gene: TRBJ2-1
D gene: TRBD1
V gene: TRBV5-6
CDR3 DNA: TGTGCCAGCAGCTTGGGGCAGGGGGCACGAAATGAGCAGTTCTTC
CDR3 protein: CASSLGQGARNEQFF

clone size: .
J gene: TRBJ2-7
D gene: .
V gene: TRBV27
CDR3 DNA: TGTGCCAGCGCTCGGACTTTCGTTGACGAGCAGTGCTTC
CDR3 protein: CASARTFVDEQCF

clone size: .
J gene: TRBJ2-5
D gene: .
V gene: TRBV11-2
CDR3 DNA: TGTGCCAGCAGCTTAGATGGCAGGTTACAAGAGACCCAGTACTTC
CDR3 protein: CASSLDGRLQETQYF

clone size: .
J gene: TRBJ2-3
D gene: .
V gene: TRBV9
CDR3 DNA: TGTGCCAGCTCGGGACAAACAAGCACAGATACGCAGTATTTT
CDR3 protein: CASSGQTSTDTQYF

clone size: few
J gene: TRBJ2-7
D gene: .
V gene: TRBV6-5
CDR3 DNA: TGTGCCAGCAGTTCAGGGAGGAAGAGCTCCTACGAGCAGTACTTC
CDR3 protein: CASSSGRKSSYEQYF

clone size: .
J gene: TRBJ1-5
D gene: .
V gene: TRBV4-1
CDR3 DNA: TGCGCCAGCAGCCAAGAGGGGCGGGGGGCCATTCAAAATCAGCCCCAGCATTTT
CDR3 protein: CASSQEGRGAIQNQPQHF

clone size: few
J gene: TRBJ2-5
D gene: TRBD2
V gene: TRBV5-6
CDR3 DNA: TGTGCCAGCAGCTTGGTCGGGAGCGGGGGGTACCAAGAGACCCAGTACTTC
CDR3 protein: CASSLVGSGGYQETQYF

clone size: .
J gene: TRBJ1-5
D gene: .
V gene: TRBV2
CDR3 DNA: TGTGCCAGCAGCGGAGGATCCCGCAATCAGCCCCAGCATTTT
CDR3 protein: CASSGGSRNQPQHF